These 27 T cell receptor beta chains were sequenced from one sample in a study of CD4 T cells in relation to SARS-CoV-2 and coronaviruses. Assay: immunoSEQ multiplex PCR; the TCRdb copy retains only in-frame clones and omits some. Of 8,500 to 13,000 clones listed, roughly 82% are singletons. Antigen specificity for these receptors is unknown. Before the COVID-19 pandemic, during about 2010-2018, CD4+ T cells were taken from unexposed donors. After roughly ten days of culture, CD4+ T cells were isolated. The source material was CD4+ T cells from PBMCs, cultured in vitro. These receptor sequences come from a human donor in good health.

The CDR3 region has the DNA TGTGCCAGCAGCCCTCTAGCGGGGAGCTCCTACGAGCAGTACTTC. This codes for CASSPLAGSSYEQYF. The genes are TRBV11-2 and TRBJ2-7, with TRBD2 identical over 9 bases. Germline V gene sequence: CDR1 SGHAT, CDR2 FQNNGV. J gave up 0 bases and V 5 bases, and 5 bases lay outside the gene matches. The CDR3 consists of 15 residues.

V and J are TRBV2 and TRBJ1-6; maybe TRBD1 (5 bases). The V end lost 6 bases, the J end lost 8 bases, and 11 bases lay between the germline ends. The CDR3 runs to 13 residues. The germline gives CDR1 SNHLY, CDR2 FYNNEI. As DNA, the CDR3 is TGTGCCAGCAGCGGGGGGAGGGATTCACCCCTCCACTTT. It specifies CASSGGRDSPLHF.

This clone was seen a few times. The chain combines TRBV7-2 with TRBJ1-2; weak D call: TRBD1 (5 bases). Trimming took 5 bases from V and 1 from J, leaving 11 bases between them. This CDR3 spans 14 amino acids. Germline CDR1 SGHTA, CDR2 FQGNSA. The CDR3 nucleotides read TGTGCCAGCAGCAGAGTTGGGGGTAACTATGGCTACACCTTC. It translates to CASSRVGGNYGYTF.

V and J are TRBV2 and TRBJ2-1, with TRBD2 matching over 12 bases. The CDR3 extends over 15 amino acids. The trim removed 6 bases at V and 8 bases at J, leaving 8 bases unmatched. CDR1 is SNHLY and CDR2 is FYNNEI in the germline V gene. The CDR3 nucleotides read TGTGCCAGCAGCCGACTAGCGGGGGCCAATGATGAGCAGTTCTTC. Translating gives CASSRLAGANDEQFF.

The table lists this clone with a few counts. This rearrangement joins TRBV5-4 to TRBJ2-7; 14 bases line up with TRBD2. There are 16 residues in the CDR3. Germline assignment: CDR1 SGHNT and CDR2 YYREEE (reference sequence). V shed 0 bases and J 6 bases; nucleotides not matched to a gene: 5. DNA for the CDR3: TGTGCCAGCAGCTTGGAGGGGACTAGCGGGAGCCTCGAGCAGTACTTC. This codes for CASSLEGTSGSLEQYF.

This clone was counted once. This sequence joins TRBV7-8 and TRBJ2-3; the D is unclear. V lost 7 bases and J 6 bases, leaving 14 bases between the germline ends. In germline, CDR1 is SGHVS, CDR2 FQNEAQ. The CDR3 extends over 13 amino acids. Here the CDR3 reads CASNPWGSDTQYF. Here the CDR3 DNA reads TGTGCCAGCAATCCTTGGGGTTCGGATACGCAGTATTTT.

The V call is TRBV19, the J call TRBJ2-5; 9 positions match TRBD1. Unmatched junction bases numbered 3, after V lost 3 bases and J lost 1 base. This CDR3 contains 15 residues. In germline, CDR1 is LNHDA, CDR2 SQIVND (reference sequence). The CDR3: CASSISGQGQETQYF. In nucleotides, the CDR3 is TGTGCCAGTAGTATTTCGGGACAGGGCCAAGAGACCCAGTACTTC.

The table lists this clone with a count of one. This chain links TRBV6-2 or TRBV6-3 with TRBJ1-1, with unresolved D. Between the trimmed V and J ends, which lost 5 bases and 0 bases, there was a span of 13 bases. CDR3 length: 15 amino acids. CDR1 is MNHEY, CDR2 SVGEGT, per germline. The CDR3, as DNA: TGTGCCAGCAGTAGCCACAAACCCGTGAACACTGAAGCTTTCTTT. Its protein product is CASSSHKPVNTEAFF.

This chain connects TRBV10-3 to TRBJ1-1; perhaps TRBD1 as D (6 bases). The germline gives CDR1 ENHRY, CDR2 SYGVKD. Trimming took 7 bases from V and 5 from J, leaving 17 bases between them. This CDR3 has 14 amino acids. CDR3 coding DNA: TGTGCCATCACCCCGGGGGCGGAAAGAACTGAAGCTTTCTTT. This encodes CAITPGAERTEAFF.

Details on this clone: At one boundary the junction diverges from the germline segment, which might be a read error. The rearrangement uses TRBV7-7 and TRBJ2-3; 8 nucleotides align to TRBD2. The CDR3 runs 14 residues. The V gene's germline CDR1 is SSHAT and CDR2 FNYEAQ (reference sequence). This CDR3 is CASSSGLATDTQYF. The CDR3 DNA is TGTGCTAGCAGCTCTGGACTAGCAACAGATACGCAGTATTTT.

The gene calls are TRBV19 and TRBJ2-7, with D possibly being TRBD2 (5 bases). V was clipped by 0 bases and J by 2 bases, with 14 bases between them. Germline CDR1 reads LNHDA; CDR2 reads SQIVND (reference sequence). The CDR3 length is 16 residues. CDR3 nucleotides: TGTGCCAGTAGTATAGATCCGAAGCGGCAGACCTACGAGCAGTACTTC. Translating gives CASSIDPKRQTYEQYF.

This chain's CDR3 is CASTLDRVNSPLHF. The DNA of the CDR3 is TGTGCCAGCACCTTGGACAGGGTGAATTCACCCCTCCACTTT. V is TRBV6-5 and J is TRBJ1-6; 8 bases map to TRBD1. The CDR3 has 14 amino acids. Germline V CDR1 and CDR2: MNHEY, SVGAGI. Germline trimming cut 7 bases from V and 7 bases from J; bases unmatched to any gene: 6.

A remark on this clone: One junction end disagrees with the germline gene, perhaps due to a read error. The J gene is TRBJ2-5, the V gene TRBV7-7; possible D gene TRBD1, 6 bases. This CDR3 is built from 15 residues. Germline V gene data show CDR1 as SSHAT and CDR2 as FNYEAQ (reference sequence). DNA for the CDR3: TGTGCTAGCAGCTCACGAATAGGGGGAAGAGAGACCCAGTACTTC. Its protein is CASSSRIGGRETQYF.

The chain is built from TRBV14 and TRBJ2-1; D could derive from TRBD1 or TRBD2 (6 bases each). Trimming pared 0 bases from V and 6 bases from J, leaving 18 bases between. The CDR3 contains 17 residues. The germline CDR1 and CDR2 sequences are SGHDN and FVKESK. CDR3 bases: TGTGCCAGCAGCCAAGATTCGAGGGACACGGGGGTCAATGAGCAGTTCTTC. It yields the protein CASSQDSRDTGVNEQFF.

V usage is TRBV12-3 or TRBV12-4 and J usage is TRBJ2-5, with a weak D call TRBD2 (5 bases). V dropped 3 bases and J dropped 7 bases, with 12 bases sitting between them. The CDR3 is made up of 13 amino acids. The CDR3 DNA reads TGTGCCAGCAGTTTTGGGAGCTACGGGACCCAGTACTTC. As protein: CASSFGSYGTQYF.

The chain joins TRBV7-9 to TRBJ1-4; D is ambiguous. Deletions cut 3 bases from V and 0 bases from J, with 8 bases between. Per germline, CDR1 SEHNR and CDR2 FQNEAQ (reference sequence). This CDR3 is 15 amino acids long. CDR3 region: CASSFGQSTNEKLFF. The CDR3 bases are TGTGCCAGCAGCTTTGGGCAGTCAACTAATGAAAAACTGTTTTTT.

The rearrangement joins TRBV19 to TRBJ2-2; D may match TRBD1 or TRBD2 (6 bases each). Germline V gene data show CDR1 as LNHDA and CDR2 as SQIVND (reference sequence). This CDR3 contains 18 residues. The V end was cut by 4 bases, the J end by 4 bases, with 22 bases between. CDR3 amino acids: CASSNGAGHLGGTGELFF. The CDR3 region has the DNA TGTGCCAGTAGTAATGGTGCGGGACATCTAGGAGGCACCGGGGAGCTGTTTTTT.

The CDR3 DNA follows: TGCGCCAGCAGCTTGAGGGCAGGACAGAACACTGAAGCTTTCTTT. This translates into CASSLRAGQNTEAFF. The chain couples TRBV5-1 to TRBJ1-1; TRBD1 is a possible D gene (5 bases). The CDR3 length is 15 residues. CDR1 and CDR2 from the germline V gene are SGHRS and YFSETQ. The V end was cut by 1 base, the J end by 1 base, with 11 bases between.

The chain employs TRBV5-4 and TRBJ2-7, with 11 positions matching TRBD2. Germline loops: CDR1 SGHNT, CDR2 YYREEE (reference sequence). V shed 4 bases and J 1 base; nucleotides not matched to a gene: 10. The CDR3 spans 17 residues. The CDR3 protein is CASSTGTSGGRSYEQYF. CDR3 bases: TGTGCCAGCAGCACCGGGACTAGCGGTGGGAGGTCCTACGAGCAGTACTTC.

The chain uses TRBV6-5 and TRBJ2-7, with D perhaps TRBD2 (5 bases). V was shortened by 10 bases and J by 0 bases, with 19 bases between the two germline ends. This CDR3 has 15 amino acids. Germline CDR1 MNHEY, CDR2 SVGAGI. The CDR3 reads CATEGWGILSYEQYF. CDR3 bases: TGTGCCACAGAGGGCTGGGGAATCCTCTCCTACGAGCAGTACTTC.

The chain links TRBV7-2 to TRBJ2-1; D is possibly TRBD1 or TRBD2 (5 bases each). CDR1 and CDR2 from the germline V gene are SGHTA and FQGNSA. This CDR3 region has 13 residues. Trimming took off 8 bases at V and 5 bases at J, with 13 bases between the two ends. This CDR3 reads CASGAVSDNEQFF. The CDR3 DNA follows: TGTGCCAGCGGGGCAGTTAGCGACAATGAGCAGTTCTTC.

The chain carries TRBV24-1 and TRBJ2-2; the D gene is possibly TRBD2 (6 bases). The CDR3 covers 14 residues. Germline values: CDR1 KGHDR, CDR2 SFDVKD. V was cut by 6 bases and J by 7 bases, with 14 bases left in between. For the CDR3, the DNA is TGTGCCACCAGTATGCGGGGAGAGGGCGGGGAGCTGTTTTTT. Residues: CATSMRGEGGELFF.

This chain joins TRBV18 and TRBJ2-7; TRBD1 matches at 8 bases. This CDR3 has 15 residues. The ends lost 5 bases at V and 2 bases at J; junction bases unmatched: 8. Germline V gene lookup returns CDR1 KGHSH and CDR2 LQKENI. In DNA, the CDR3 is TGTGCCAGCTCAAACTCCGGGACAGGAACCTACGAGCAGTACTTC. This translates into CASSNSGTGTYEQYF.

The CDR3 is CASSYYGQSYTEAFF. Written as DNA, the CDR3 is TGTGCCAGCAGTTACTACGGGCAGTCGTACACTGAAGCTTTCTTT. The rearrangement uses TRBV6-5 and TRBJ1-1; D is uncertain. This CDR3 has 15 amino acids. The ends were cut back, 1 base at V and 3 bases at J, with 12 bases in the middle. The germline V gene encodes CDR1 MNHEY and CDR2 SVGAGI.

With respect to this clone: This sample includes further DNA sequences coding for the same CDR3. The J gene is TRBJ2-5, the V gene TRBV29-1; the D is unclear. The CDR3 is 12 residues long. CDR1 and CDR2 from the germline V gene are SQVTM and ANQGSEA. With 4 bases removed from V and 0 bases from J, the gap between germline ends came to 6 bases. CDR3 DNA sequence: TGCAGCGTTGGTCAGAACCAAGAGACCCAGTACTTC. It specifies CSVGQNQETQYF.

The V call is TRBV10-3, the J call TRBJ1-2, with D possibly matching TRBD1 (5 bases). CDR1 is ENHRY and CDR2 is SYGVKD in the germline V gene. CDR3 size: 14 residues. V lost 10 bases, J lost 6 bases, and 21 bases lay in between. The CDR3 DNA follows: TGTGCCACCTCTGGGGGATCCGAGGCAAATGGCTACACCTTC. This sequence encodes CATSGGSEANGYTF.

The chain combines TRBV7-9 with TRBJ1-2; no firm D call. The V and J ends lost 7 bases and 4 bases respectively, with 13 bases between them. The CDR3 is made up of 13 amino acids. Germline V gives CDR1 SEHNR, CDR2 FQNEAQ (reference sequence). For the CDR3, the DNA is TGTGCCAGCACCCTACCGCACCTCTATGGCTACACCTTC. Amino acids: CASTLPHLYGYTF.